These T cell receptor beta chains were read from a single sample in a study of brain T cells in children with intractable seizures. Profiled with immunoSEQ multiplex PCR; TCRdb holds only in-frame clones, not every one. The data contain 75,000 to 80,000 clones, roughly 91% of them singletons. Here the sequenced sample was peripheral blood, taken at surgery. The receptors were gathered from a boy in the first two years of life with tuberous sclerosis and intractable seizures. CDR3s include the opening cysteine and the closing phenylalanine or tryptophan. The D gene is left open where the match is weak. Clone size appears in some rows only: once, few, many, or a class for an expanded clone.

j_gene: TRBJ2-1
v_gene: TRBV5-1
d_gene: TRBD2
abundance: .
CDR3nt: TGCGCCAGCAGCTCAACGGTAGCGGGGGGCTCCTACAATGAGCAGTTCTTC
CDR3aa: CASSSTVAGGSYNEQFF

j_gene: TRBJ2-1
v_gene: TRBV21-1
d_gene: .
abundance: medium-sized
CDR3nt: TGTGCCAGCAGCAAACCCCGGGTAGCGGGAGTTGCGAATGAGCAGTTCTTC
CDR3aa: CASSKPRVAGVANEQFF

j_gene: TRBJ2-1
v_gene: TRBV24-1
d_gene: TRBD2
abundance: once
CDR3nt: TGTGCCACCAGTGATTTACCCGGGACTACGCTATACAATGAGCAGTTCTTC
CDR3aa: CATSDLPGTTLYNEQFF

j_gene: TRBJ1-5
v_gene: TRBV28
d_gene: .
abundance: .
CDR3nt: TGTGCCAGCAGTTTGTTTGGGGAGTATAGCAATCAGCCCCAGCATTTT
CDR3aa: CASSLFGEYSNQPQHF

j_gene: TRBJ2-1
v_gene: TRBV6-5
d_gene: TRBD2
abundance: .
CDR3nt: TGTGCCAGCAGGTCTCAGGGACTAGCGGGGGGCGAGCAGTTCTTC
CDR3aa: CASRSQGLAGGEQFF

j_gene: TRBJ2-1
v_gene: TRBV24-1
d_gene: TRBD2
abundance: .
CDR3nt: TGTGCCACCAGTGACCCACTAGCGGGAGGGGGGAATGAGCAGTTCTTC
CDR3aa: CATSDPLAGGGNEQFF

j_gene: TRBJ1-1
v_gene: TRBV12-3/TRBV12-4
d_gene: .
abundance: .
CDR3nt: TGTGCCAGCAATAAGGAGAACACTGAAGCTTTCTTT
CDR3aa: CASNKENTEAFF

j_gene: TRBJ2-1
v_gene: TRBV5-1
d_gene: .
abundance: .
CDR3nt: TGCGCCAGCTTAGGAGGGGGTTGGAATGAGCAGTTCTTC
CDR3aa: CASLGGGWNEQFF

j_gene: TRBJ2-2
v_gene: TRBV11-3
d_gene: .
abundance: .
CDR3nt: TGTGCCAGCAGCTTACCAGGGGGGAATACCGGGGAGCTGTTTTTT
CDR3aa: CASSLPGGNTGELFF

j_gene: TRBJ2-7
v_gene: TRBV30
d_gene: .
abundance: few
CDR3nt: TGTGCCTCCTTCGACGCCTACGAGCAGTACTTC
CDR3aa: CASFDAYEQYF

j_gene: TRBJ1-2
v_gene: TRBV7-9
d_gene: .
abundance: .
CDR3nt: TGTGCCAGCAGCCGTAGCGGGGACAACTATGGCTACACCTTC
CDR3aa: CASSRSGDNYGYTF

j_gene: TRBJ2-1
v_gene: TRBV4-2
d_gene: .
abundance: .
CDR3nt: TGTGCCAGCAGCCAAGAGTCGCTAGCGAGATACAATGAGCAGTTCTTC
CDR3aa: CASSQESLARYNEQFF

j_gene: TRBJ2-1
v_gene: TRBV27
d_gene: .
abundance: .
CDR3nt: TGTGCCAGCAGTTTAGCACAGGGTATGGTCAATGAGCAGTTCTTC
CDR3aa: CASSLAQGMVNEQFF

j_gene: TRBJ1-1
v_gene: TRBV11-3
d_gene: .
abundance: .
CDR3nt: TGTGCCAGCACCCATGTGAACACTGAAGCTTTCTTT
CDR3aa: CASTHVNTEAFF

j_gene: TRBJ1-2
v_gene: TRBV12-3/TRBV12-4
d_gene: .
abundance: .
CDR3nt: TGTGCCAGCAGACAGGGCTATGGCTACACCTTC
CDR3aa: CASRQGYGYTF